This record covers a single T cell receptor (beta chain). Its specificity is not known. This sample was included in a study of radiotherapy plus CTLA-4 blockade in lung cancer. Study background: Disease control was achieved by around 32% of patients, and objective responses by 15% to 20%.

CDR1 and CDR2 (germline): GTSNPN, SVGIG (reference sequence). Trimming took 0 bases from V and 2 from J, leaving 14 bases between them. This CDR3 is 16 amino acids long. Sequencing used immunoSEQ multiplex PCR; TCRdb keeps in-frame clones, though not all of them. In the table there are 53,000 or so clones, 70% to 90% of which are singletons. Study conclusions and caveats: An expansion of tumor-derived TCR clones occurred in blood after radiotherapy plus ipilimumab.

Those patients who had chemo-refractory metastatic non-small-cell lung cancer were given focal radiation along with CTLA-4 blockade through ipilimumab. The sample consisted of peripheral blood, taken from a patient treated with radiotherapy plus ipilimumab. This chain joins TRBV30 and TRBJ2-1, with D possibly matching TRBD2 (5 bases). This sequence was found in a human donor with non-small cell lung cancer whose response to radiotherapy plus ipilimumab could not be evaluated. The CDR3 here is CAWSVRRLLPYNEQFF. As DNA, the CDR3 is TGTGCCTGGAGTGTACGCCGACTACTACCCTACAATGAGCAGTTCTTC.